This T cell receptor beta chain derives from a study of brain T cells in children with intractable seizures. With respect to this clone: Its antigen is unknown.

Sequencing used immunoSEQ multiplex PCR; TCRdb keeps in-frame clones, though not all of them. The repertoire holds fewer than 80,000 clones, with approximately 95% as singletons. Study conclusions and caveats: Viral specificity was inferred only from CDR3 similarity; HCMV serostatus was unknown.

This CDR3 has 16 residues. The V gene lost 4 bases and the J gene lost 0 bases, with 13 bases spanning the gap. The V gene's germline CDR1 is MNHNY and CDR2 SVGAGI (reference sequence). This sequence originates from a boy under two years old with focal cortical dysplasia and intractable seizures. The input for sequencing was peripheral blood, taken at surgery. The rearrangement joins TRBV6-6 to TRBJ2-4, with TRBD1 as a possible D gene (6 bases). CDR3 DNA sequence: TGTGCCAGCAGTTCGTCAGGACAGCTAGCCAAAAACATTCAGTACTTC. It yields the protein CASSSSGQLAKNIQYF.